This note documents a single TCR beta chain sequence. Its antigen is not identified. The sample originates from a study of chemoradiotherapy in HPV16-positive cancers. Turning to the study itself: Candidate HPV-specific clones and shared TCR motifs came from a couple of HPV16-positive patients.

Samples were taken several times over chemoradiotherapy. TCRdb keeps only in-frame clones here, not all; method: immunoSEQ multiplex PCR. The sample contains fewer than 25,000 clones, over 60% of which appear only once. Study-level results: Only a couple of HPV16-positive patients supplied the functional HPV-specificity definition. Non-HPV-specific T cells did not expand in tumors during treatment, whereas candidate HPV-specific clones and E7-related motifs did.

The ends were cut back, 4 bases at V and 2 bases at J, with 14 bases in the middle. Germline V gene data show CDR1 as SGHVS and CDR2 as FNYEAQ. The CDR3 is 15 amino acids. The sequence derives from a human donor with HPV-associated anogenital cancer. The chain carries TRBV7-6 and TRBJ2-5; TRBD1 might be the D (6 bases). The material was obtained from a patient who underwent chemoradiotherapy. The CDR3 reads CASSWDGTPQETQYF. DNA for the CDR3: TGTGCCAGCAGCTGGGATGGGACACCTCAAGAGACCCAGTACTTC.